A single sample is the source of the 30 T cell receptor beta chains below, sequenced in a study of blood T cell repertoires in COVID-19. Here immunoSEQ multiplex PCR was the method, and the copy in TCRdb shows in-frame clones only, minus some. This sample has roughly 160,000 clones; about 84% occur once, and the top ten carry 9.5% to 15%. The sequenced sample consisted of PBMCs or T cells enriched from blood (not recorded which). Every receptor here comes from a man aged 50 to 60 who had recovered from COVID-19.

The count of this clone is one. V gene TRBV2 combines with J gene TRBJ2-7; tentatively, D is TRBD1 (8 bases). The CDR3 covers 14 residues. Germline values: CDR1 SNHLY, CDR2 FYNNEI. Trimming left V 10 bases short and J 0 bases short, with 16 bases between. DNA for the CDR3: TGTGCCACCGGACAGGGCGGGGGCTCCTACGAGCAGTACTTC. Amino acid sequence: CATGQGGGSYEQYF.

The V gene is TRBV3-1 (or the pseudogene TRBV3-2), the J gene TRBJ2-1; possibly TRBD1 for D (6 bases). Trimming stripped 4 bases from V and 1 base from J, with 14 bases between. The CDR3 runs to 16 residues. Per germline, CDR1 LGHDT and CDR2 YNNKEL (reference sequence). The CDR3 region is CASSRILQGSYNEQFF. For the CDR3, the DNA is TGTGCCAGCAGCCGAATTCTACAGGGATCCTACAATGAGCAGTTCTTC.

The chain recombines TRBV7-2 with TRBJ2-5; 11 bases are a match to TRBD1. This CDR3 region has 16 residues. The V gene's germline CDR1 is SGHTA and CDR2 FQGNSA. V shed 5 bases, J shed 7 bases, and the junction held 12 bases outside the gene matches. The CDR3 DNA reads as TGTGCCAGCAGCGAGGGACAGGGGGTGTCTCAGGGGACCCAGTACTTC. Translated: CASSEGQGVSQGTQYF. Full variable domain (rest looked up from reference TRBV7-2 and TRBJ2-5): GAGVSQSPSNKVTEKGKDVELRCDPISGHTALYWYRQSLGQGLEFLIYFQGNSAPDKSGLPSDRFSAERTGGSVSTLTIQRTQQEDSAVYLCASSEGQGVSQGTQYFGPGTRLLVL.

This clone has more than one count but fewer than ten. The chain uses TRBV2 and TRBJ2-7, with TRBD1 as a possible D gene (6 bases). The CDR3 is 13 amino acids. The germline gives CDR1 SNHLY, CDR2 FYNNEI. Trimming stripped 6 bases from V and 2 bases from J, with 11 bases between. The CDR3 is CASSNRETYEQYF. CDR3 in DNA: TGTGCCAGCAGCAACAGGGAAACCTACGAGCAGTACTTC.

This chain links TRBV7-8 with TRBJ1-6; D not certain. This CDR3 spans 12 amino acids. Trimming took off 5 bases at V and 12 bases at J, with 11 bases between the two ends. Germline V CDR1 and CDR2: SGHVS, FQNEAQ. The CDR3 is CASSREGLPLHF. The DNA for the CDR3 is TGTGCCAGCAGCCGCGAGGGCTTACCCCTCCACTTT. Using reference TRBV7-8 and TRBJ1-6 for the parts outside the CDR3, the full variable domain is GAGVSQSPRYKVAKRGQDVALRCDPISGHVSLFWYQQALGQGPEFLTYFQNEAQLDKSGLPSDRFFAERPEGSVSTLKIQRTQQEDSAVYLCASSREGLPLHFGNGTRLTVT.

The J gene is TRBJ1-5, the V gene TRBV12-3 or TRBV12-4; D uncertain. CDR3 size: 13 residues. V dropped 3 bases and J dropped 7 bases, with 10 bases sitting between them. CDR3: CASSFAGRQPQHF. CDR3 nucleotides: TGTGCCAGCAGTTTCGCGGGGAGGCAGCCCCAGCATTTT.

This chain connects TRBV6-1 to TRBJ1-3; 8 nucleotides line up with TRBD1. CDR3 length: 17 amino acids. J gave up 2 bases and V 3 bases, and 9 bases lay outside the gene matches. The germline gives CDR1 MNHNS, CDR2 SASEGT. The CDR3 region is CASSEPDRENAGNTIYF. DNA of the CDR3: TGTGCCAGCAGTGAGCCGGACAGGGAAAACGCTGGAAACACCATATATTTT.

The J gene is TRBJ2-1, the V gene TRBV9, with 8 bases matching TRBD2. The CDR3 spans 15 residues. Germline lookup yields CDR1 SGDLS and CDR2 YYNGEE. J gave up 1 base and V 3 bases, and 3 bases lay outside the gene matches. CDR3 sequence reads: CASSGGGLSYNEQFF. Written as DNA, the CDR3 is TGTGCCAGCAGCGGCGGGGGGCTATCCTACAATGAGCAGTTCTTC.

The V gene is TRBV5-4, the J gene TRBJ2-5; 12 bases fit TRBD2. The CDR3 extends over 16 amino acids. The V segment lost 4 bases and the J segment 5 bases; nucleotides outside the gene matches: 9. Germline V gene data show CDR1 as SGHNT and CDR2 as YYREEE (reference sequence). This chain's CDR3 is CASSVGLAGSRETQYF. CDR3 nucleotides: TGTGCCAGCAGCGTTGGACTAGCGGGGAGCAGGGAGACCCAGTACTTC. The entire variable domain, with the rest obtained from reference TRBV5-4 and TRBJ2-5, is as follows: ETGVTQSPTHLIKTRGQQVTLRCSSQSGHNTVSWYQQALGQGPQFIFQYYREEENGRGNFPPRFSGLQFPNYSSELNVNALELDDSALYLCASSVGLAGSRETQYFGPGTRLLVL.

CDR3 DNA: TGCACCAGCAGCCAACCTATTGGGGGCAGTAGGGACTATGGCTACACCTTC. It specifies CTSSQPIGGSRDYGYTF. The chain uses TRBV1 and TRBJ1-2; the table assigns TRBD1, which was not confirmed against the DNA. TRBV1 is a listed pseudogene. This CDR3 contains 17 residues.

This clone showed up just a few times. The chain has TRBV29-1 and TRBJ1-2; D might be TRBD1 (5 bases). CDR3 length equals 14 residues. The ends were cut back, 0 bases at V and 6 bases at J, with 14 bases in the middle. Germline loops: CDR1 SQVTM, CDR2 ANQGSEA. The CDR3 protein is CSVEEAGSEDGYTF. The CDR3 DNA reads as TGCAGCGTTGAAGAGGCAGGGTCAGAGGATGGCTACACCTTC. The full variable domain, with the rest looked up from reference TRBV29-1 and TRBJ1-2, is SAVISQKPSRDICQRGTSLTIQCQVDSQVTMMFWYRQQPGQSLTLIATANQGSEATYESGFVIDKFPISRPNLTFSTLTVSNMSPEDSSIYLCSVEEAGSEDGYTFGSGTRLTVV.

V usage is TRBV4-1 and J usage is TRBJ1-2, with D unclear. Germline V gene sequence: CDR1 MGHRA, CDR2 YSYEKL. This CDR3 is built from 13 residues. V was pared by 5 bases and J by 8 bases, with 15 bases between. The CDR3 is CASSAAGIRGYTF. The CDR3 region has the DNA TGCGCCAGCAGCGCAGCGGGGATTCGCGGCTACACCTTC.

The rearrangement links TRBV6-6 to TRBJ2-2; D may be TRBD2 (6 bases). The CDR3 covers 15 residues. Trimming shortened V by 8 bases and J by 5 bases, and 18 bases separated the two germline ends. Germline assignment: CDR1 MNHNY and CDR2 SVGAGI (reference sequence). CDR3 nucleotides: TGTGCCAGCGGCCCCACGGGGGTCGGTACCGGGGAGCTGTTTTTT. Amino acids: CASGPTGVGTGELFF.

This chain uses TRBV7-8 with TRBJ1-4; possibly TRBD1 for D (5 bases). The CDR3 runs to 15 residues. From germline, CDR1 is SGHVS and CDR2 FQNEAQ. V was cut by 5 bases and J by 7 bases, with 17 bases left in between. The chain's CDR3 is CASSQSRVESEKLFF. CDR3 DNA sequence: TGTGCCAGCAGCCAATCCAGGGTGGAAAGTGAAAAACTGTTTTTT.

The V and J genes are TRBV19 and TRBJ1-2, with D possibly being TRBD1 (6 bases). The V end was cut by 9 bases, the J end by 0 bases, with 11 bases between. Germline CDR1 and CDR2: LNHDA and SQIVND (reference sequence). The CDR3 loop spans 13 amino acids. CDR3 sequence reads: CASRDTTNYGYTF. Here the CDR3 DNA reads TGTGCCAGCCGGGACACAACTAACTATGGCTACACCTTC.

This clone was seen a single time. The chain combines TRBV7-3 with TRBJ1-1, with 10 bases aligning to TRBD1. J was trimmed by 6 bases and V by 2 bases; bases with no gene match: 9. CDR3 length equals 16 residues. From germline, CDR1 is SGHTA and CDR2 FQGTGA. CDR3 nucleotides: TGTGCCAGCAGCTTATCAGGGACAGGGGCCAAGTCTGAAGCTTTCTTT. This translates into CASSLSGTGAKSEAFF.

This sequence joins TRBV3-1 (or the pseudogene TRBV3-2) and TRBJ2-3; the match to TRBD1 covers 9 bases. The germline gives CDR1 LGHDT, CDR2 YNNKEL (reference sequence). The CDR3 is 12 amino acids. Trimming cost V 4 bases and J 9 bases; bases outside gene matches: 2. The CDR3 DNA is TGTGCCAGCAGCCCGGGACAGGGAACGCAGTATTTT. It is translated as CASSPGQGTQYF.

This CDR3 reads CAISEPDRGGEKLFF. As DNA, the CDR3 is TGTGCCATCAGTGAACCGGACAGGGGAGGAGAAAAACTGTTTTTT. The chain links TRBV10-3 to TRBJ1-4; 9 nucleotides agree with TRBD1. Germline CDR1 and CDR2: ENHRY and SYGVKD. This CDR3 is 15 amino acids long. Trimming removed 3 bases from V and 8 bases from J; junction bases left unmatched: 7.

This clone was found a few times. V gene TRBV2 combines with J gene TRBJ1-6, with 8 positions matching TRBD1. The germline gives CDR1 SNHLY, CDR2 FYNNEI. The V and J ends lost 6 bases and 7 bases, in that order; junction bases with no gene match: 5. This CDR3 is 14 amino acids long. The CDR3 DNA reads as TGTGCCAGCAGCAATGGACAGGGCAATTCACCCCTCCACTTT. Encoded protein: CASSNGQGNSPLHF.

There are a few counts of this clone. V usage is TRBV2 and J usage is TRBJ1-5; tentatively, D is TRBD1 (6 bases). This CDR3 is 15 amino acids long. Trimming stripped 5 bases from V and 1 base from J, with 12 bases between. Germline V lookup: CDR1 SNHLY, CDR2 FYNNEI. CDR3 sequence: CASSTRDKSNQPQHF. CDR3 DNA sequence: TGTGCCAGCAGTACCCGGGACAAGAGCAATCAGCCCCAGCATTTT. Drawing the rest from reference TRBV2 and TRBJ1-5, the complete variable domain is EPEVTQTPSHQVTQMGQEVILRCVPISNHLYFYWYRQILGQKVEFLVSFYNNEISEKSEIFDDQFSVERPDGSNFTLKIRSTKLEDSAMYFCASSTRDKSNQPQHFGDGTRLSIL.

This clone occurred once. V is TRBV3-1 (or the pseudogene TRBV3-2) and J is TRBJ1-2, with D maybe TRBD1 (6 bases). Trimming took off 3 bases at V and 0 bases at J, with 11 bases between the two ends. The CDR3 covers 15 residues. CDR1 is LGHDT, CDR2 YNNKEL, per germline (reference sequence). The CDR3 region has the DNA TGTGCCAGCAGCCACCTGACAGGAACTAACTATGGCTACACCTTC. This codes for CASSHLTGTNYGYTF.

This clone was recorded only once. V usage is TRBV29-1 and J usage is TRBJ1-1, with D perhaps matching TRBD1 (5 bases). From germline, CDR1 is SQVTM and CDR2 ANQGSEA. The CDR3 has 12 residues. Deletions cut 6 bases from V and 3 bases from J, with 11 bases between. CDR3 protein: CSVTETYTEAFF. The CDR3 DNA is TGCAGCGTGACAGAGACGTACACTGAAGCTTTCTTT.

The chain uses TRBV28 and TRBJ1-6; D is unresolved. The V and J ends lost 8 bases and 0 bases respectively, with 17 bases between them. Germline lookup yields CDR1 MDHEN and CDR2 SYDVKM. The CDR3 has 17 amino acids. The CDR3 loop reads CASRRGGASSYNSPLHF. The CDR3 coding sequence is TGTGCCAGCCGAAGAGGAGGCGCCAGCTCCTATAATTCACCCCTCCACTTT.

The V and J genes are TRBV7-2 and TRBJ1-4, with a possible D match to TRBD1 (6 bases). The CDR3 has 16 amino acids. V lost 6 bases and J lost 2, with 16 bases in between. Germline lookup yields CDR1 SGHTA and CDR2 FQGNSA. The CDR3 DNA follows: TGTGCCAGCAGTCAAGTGGGGGGGCGTACTAATGAAAAACTGTTTTTT. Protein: CASSQVGGRTNEKLFF.

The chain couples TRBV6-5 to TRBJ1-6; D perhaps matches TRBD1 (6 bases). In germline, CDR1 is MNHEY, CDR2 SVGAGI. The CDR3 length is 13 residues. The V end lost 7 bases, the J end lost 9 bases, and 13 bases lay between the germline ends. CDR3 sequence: CASTIGGFSPLHF. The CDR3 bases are TGTGCCAGCACAATAGGGGGTTTTTCACCCCTCCACTTT.

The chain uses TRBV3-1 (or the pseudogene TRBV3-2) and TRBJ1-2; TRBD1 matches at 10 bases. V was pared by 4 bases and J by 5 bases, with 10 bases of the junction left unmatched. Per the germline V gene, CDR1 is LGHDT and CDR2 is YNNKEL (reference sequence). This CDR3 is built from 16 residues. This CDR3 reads CASSRRTGGSLYGYTF. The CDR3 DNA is TGTGCCAGCAGCCGACGGACAGGGGGTTCCCTTTATGGCTACACCTTC.

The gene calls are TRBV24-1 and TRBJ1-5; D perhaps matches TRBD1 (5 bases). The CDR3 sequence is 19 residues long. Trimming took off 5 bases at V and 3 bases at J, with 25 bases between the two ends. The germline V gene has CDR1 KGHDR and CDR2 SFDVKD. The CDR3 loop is CATSAALARTRDSNQPQHF. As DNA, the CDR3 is TGTGCCACCAGTGCTGCTCTTGCCCGGACACGGGACTCCAATCAGCCCCAGCATTTT.

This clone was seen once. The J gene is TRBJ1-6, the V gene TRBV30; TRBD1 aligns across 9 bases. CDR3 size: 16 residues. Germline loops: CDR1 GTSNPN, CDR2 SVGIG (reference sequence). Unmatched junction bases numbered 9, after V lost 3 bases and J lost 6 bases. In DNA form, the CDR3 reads TGTGCCTGGAGCTCCCCGGGGACAGGGATTAATTCACCCCTCCACTTT. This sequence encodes CAWSSPGTGINSPLHF. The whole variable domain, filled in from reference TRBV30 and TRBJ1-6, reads SQTIHQWPATLVQPVGSPLSLECTVEGTSNPNLYWYRQAAGRGLQLLFYSVGIGQISSEVPQNLSASRPQDRQFILSSKKLLLSDSGFYLCAWSSPGTGINSPLHFGNGTRLTVT.

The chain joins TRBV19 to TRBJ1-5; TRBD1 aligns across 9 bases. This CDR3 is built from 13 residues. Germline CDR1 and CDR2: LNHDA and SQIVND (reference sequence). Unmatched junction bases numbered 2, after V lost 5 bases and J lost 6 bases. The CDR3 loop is CASSRQGGQPQHF. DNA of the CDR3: TGTGCCAGTAGTCGACAGGGGGGTCAGCCCCAGCATTTT.

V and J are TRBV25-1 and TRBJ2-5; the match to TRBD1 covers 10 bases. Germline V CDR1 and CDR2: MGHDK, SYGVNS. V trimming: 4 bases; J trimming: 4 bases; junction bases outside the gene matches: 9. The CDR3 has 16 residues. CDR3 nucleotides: TGTGCCAGCAGTGCCGGCATGACAGGGGGCGGAGAGACCCAGTACTTC. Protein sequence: CASSAGMTGGGETQYF.